These T cell receptor beta chains were read from a single sample in a study of T cell responses to AZD1222 COVID-19 vaccine. Only in-frame clones appear in the TCRdb table, and some are missing; sequencing was by immunoSEQ multiplex PCR. The sample records roughly 260,000 clones, more than 80% being singletons. The specimen comprised peripheral blood, sampled on day 0 of AZD1222 vaccination. The receptors shown here come from an adult in good health. CDR3s include the opening cysteine and the closing phenylalanine or tryptophan. D genes are given only for firm matches. Clone size is not always given. Where it is, it says once, few, many or a class for expanded clones.

D gene: TRBD2; V gene: TRBV7-2; J gene: TRBJ2-5; clone size: once; CDR3 DNA: TGTGCCAGCAGCCTCAGTGCTAGCGGACCAGGGACCCAGTACTTC; CDR3 protein: CASSLSASGPGTQYF
D gene: TRBD2; V gene: TRBV5-1; J gene: TRBJ2-3; clone size: -; CDR3 DNA: TGCGCCAGCAGCTTGGGACTAGCTGAAGATACGCAGTATTTT; CDR3 protein: CASSLGLAEDTQYF
D gene: -; V gene: TRBV27; J gene: TRBJ1-5; clone size: -; CDR3 DNA: TGTGCCAGCAGCCCTGACAGGTTTCAGCCCCAGCATTTT; CDR3 protein: CASSPDRFQPQHF
D gene: TRBD1; V gene: TRBV10-3; J gene: TRBJ2-1; clone size: -; CDR3 DNA: TGTGCCATCAACTCCGGACAGGGAGAGCAGTTCTTC; CDR3 protein: CAINSGQGEQFF
D gene: -; V gene: TRBV5-6; J gene: TRBJ1-2; clone size: -; CDR3 DNA: TGTGCCAGCAGCTTGGCCCAAAACCGAGGCTACACCTTC; CDR3 protein: CASSLAQNRGYTF
D gene: TRBD1; V gene: TRBV4-2; J gene: TRBJ2-1; clone size: -; CDR3 DNA: TGTGCCAGCAGCCAAGATGCACAGGGGGGATTCAATGAGCAGTTCTTC; CDR3 protein: CASSQDAQGGFNEQFF
D gene: -; V gene: TRBV9; J gene: TRBJ1-4; clone size: once; CDR3 DNA: TGTGCCAGCAGCCGCGGAGGGGGGCAGCGTGAAAAACTGTTTTTT; CDR3 protein: CASSRGGGQREKLFF
D gene: -; V gene: TRBV5-6; J gene: TRBJ2-7; clone size: -; CDR3 DNA: TGTGCCAGCAGCTTGGGGGGCAACCCCTACGAGCAGTACTTC; CDR3 protein: CASSLGGNPYEQYF
D gene: -; V gene: TRBV30; J gene: TRBJ2-7; clone size: few; CDR3 DNA: TGTGCCTGGAGTCCCCCACCGCGGCTAGCACGAACGTACGAGCAGTACTTC; CDR3 protein: CAWSPPPRLARTYEQYF
D gene: TRBD1; V gene: TRBV7-9; J gene: TRBJ2-7; clone size: -; CDR3 DNA: TGTGCCAGCAGCCCCCGGGACAGGGAAGGCTACGAGCAGTACTTC; CDR3 protein: CASSPRDREGYEQYF
D gene: -; V gene: TRBV2; J gene: TRBJ1-1; clone size: once; CDR3 DNA: TGTGCCAGCAGTGGCGGGGGGAGGGACACTGAAGCTTTCTTT; CDR3 protein: CASSGGGRDTEAFF
D gene: -; V gene: TRBV29-1; J gene: TRBJ2-2; clone size: -; CDR3 DNA: TGCAGCGTTCGTTTCACCGGGGAGCTGTTTTTT; CDR3 protein: CSVRFTGELFF
D gene: -; V gene: TRBV9; J gene: TRBJ2-1; clone size: few; CDR3 DNA: TGTGCCAGCAGCGTAGACCCGCGCGCTAGTCTGGTCCCCAATGAGCAGTTCTTC; CDR3 protein: CASSVDPRASLVPNEQFF
D gene: -; V gene: TRBV5-1; J gene: TRBJ1-4; clone size: -; CDR3 DNA: TGCGCCAGCAGCCCAGGGGCAACTAATGAAAAACTGTTTTTT; CDR3 protein: CASSPGATNEKLFF
D gene: TRBD2; V gene: TRBV6-2/TRBV6-3; J gene: TRBJ2-3; clone size: -; CDR3 DNA: TGTGCCAGCAGTTACAGAAAGACTAGCGGGACAGATACGCAGTATTTT; CDR3 protein: CASSYRKTSGTDTQYF
D gene: TRBD1; V gene: TRBV28; J gene: TRBJ2-1; clone size: -; CDR3 DNA: TGTGCCAGCAGTTTTCAGGGGGCCTACAATGAGCAGTTCTTC; CDR3 protein: CASSFQGAYNEQFF
D gene: TRBD2; V gene: TRBV2; J gene: TRBJ2-7; clone size: -; CDR3 DNA: TGTGCCAGCAGACTCGGACTAGCGGGGGCCTACGAGCAGTACTTC; CDR3 protein: CASRLGLAGAYEQYF
D gene: -; V gene: TRBV5-1; J gene: TRBJ2-3; clone size: once; CDR3 DNA: TGCGCCAGCAGCTTGCGCAGGGGCACTAACGCAGATACGCAGTATTTT; CDR3 protein: CASSLRRGTNADTQYF
D gene: -; V gene: TRBV28; J gene: TRBJ2-7; clone size: -; CDR3 DNA: TGTGCCAGCAGAACATCCGTTTCCTACGAGCAGTACTTC; CDR3 protein: CASRTSVSYEQYF
D gene: TRBD2; V gene: TRBV5-1; J gene: TRBJ2-1; clone size: -; CDR3 DNA: TGCGCCAGCAGCTTGGCACGGGGACTAGCGGGAGCGCGGGAGCAGTTCTTC; CDR3 protein: CASSLARGLAGAREQFF
D gene: -; V gene: TRBV3-1/TRBV3-2; J gene: TRBJ1-1; clone size: -; CDR3 DNA: TGTGCCAGCAGCCAAAAGACAGAGAACACTGAAGCTTTCTTT; CDR3 protein: CASSQKTENTEAFF
D gene: TRBD1; V gene: TRBV28; J gene: TRBJ1-4; clone size: -; CDR3 DNA: TGTGCCATCAGGGGACAGGGGGATGAAAAACTGTTTTTT; CDR3 protein: CAIRGQGDEKLFF
D gene: -; V gene: TRBV2; J gene: TRBJ2-1; clone size: -; CDR3 DNA: TGTGCCAGCAGCGCCCTCACGTGGGGGATAATTGAGCAGTTCTTC; CDR3 protein: CASSALTWGIIEQFF
D gene: -; V gene: TRBV5-1; J gene: TRBJ2-1; clone size: -; CDR3 DNA: TGCGCCAGCAGCTTGGTAGGGCACTCCGACTACAATGAGCAGTTCTTC; CDR3 protein: CASSLVGHSDYNEQFF